This TCR beta chain stems from a study of cytomegalovirus exposure and HLA in healthy donors. General observations from the study: Later examination showed HLA-associated TCR beta chains had greater clonal expansion than equally common others.

60 Vbeta and 13 Jbeta primers were used in PCR. TCRdb's table, derived via immunoSEQ multiplex PCR, lists solely in-frame clones and lacks some. The sample lists 120,000 to 150,000 clones; 75% to 80% were seen once. Concerning this clone itself: No antigen is known for it.

Unmatched junction bases numbered 5, after V lost 1 base and J lost 2 bases. Germline lookup yields CDR1 SGHVS and CDR2 FQNEAQ. This CDR3 is built from 15 residues. The V gene is TRBV7-8, the J gene TRBJ2-7; 7 nucleotides match TRBD2. The sample consisted of PBMCs. This receptor was obtained from a woman aged 25 to 39 in good health and CMV-seronegative. Here the CDR3 DNA reads TGTGCCAGCAGCTTAGGAGTGGGAGGGGCCTACGAGCAGTACTTC. It encodes CASSLGVGGAYEQYF.